This T cell receptor beta chain appears in the sequencing data of a study of Graves' ophthalmopathy and Graves' hyperthyroidism. Transcripts of RNA were the source for amplifying TCR beta CDR3 regions. RT-PCR was first run with HTBI primers, then multiplex PCR in a second round. In TCRdb, the multiplex PCR reads were re-called with MiXCR into one record per CDR3 protein. The repertoire includes about 480,000 distinct CDR3 sequences, approximately 15% of them detected once, and roughly 10% sits in the top ten. Many counts were recorded for this clonotype. Patients with other autoimmune diseases, uncontrolled infections, pregnancy or lactation were excluded. This CDR3 is 14 amino acids long. The germline CDR1 and CDR2 sequences are SNHLY and FYNNEI. V lost 1 base, J lost 5 bases, and 12 bases lay in between.

V usage is TRBV2 and J usage is TRBJ2-7; a weak D match, TRBD1 (5 bases). Material: blood. The sequence derives from a woman in her thirties with Graves' ophthalmopathy. CDR3 sequence: CASSEDRGHNEQYF. The DNA for the CDR3 is TGTGCCAGCAGTGAAGATAGGGGTCATAACGAGCAGTACTTC.